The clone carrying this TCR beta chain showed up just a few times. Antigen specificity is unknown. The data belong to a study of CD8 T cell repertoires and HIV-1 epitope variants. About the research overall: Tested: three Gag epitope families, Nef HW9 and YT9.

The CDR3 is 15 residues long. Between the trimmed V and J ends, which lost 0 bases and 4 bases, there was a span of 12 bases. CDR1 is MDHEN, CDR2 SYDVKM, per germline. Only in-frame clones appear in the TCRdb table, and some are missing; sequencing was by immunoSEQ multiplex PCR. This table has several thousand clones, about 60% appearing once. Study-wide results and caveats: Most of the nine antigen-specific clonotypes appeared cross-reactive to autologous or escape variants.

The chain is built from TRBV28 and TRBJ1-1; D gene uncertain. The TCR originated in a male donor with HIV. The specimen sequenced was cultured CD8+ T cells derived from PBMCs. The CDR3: CASSLWGTGSTEAFF. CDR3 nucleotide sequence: TGTGCCAGCAGTTTATGGGGAACGGGGAGCACTGAAGCTTTCTTT.